These 12 T cell receptor beta chains originate from one sample sequenced in a study of cytomegalovirus exposure and HLA in healthy donors. Primers for the PCR totalled 60 Vbeta and 13 Jbeta. The repertoire was sequenced with immunoSEQ multiplex PCR; TCRdb's copy has only in-frame clones and lacks some. The sample includes around 170,000 clones, more than 75% of them seen just once. Sequencing was performed on PBMCs. The origin of the receptors is a man aged 40-49 years in good health and CMV-seronegative.

V gene TRBV30 combines with J gene TRBJ2-1; D perhaps matches TRBD2 (7 bases). This CDR3 region has 14 residues. CDR1 and CDR2 (germline): GTSNPN, SVGIG (reference sequence). V was cut by 4 bases and J by 14 bases, with 24 bases left in between. The DNA for the CDR3 is TGTGCCTGGAATGTAGGGGGGGCCTCCGCAGGGGAGTTCTTC. It encodes CAWNVGGASAGEFF.

The J gene is TRBJ2-2, the V gene TRBV11-3; perhaps TRBD2 as D (6 bases). The CDR3 has 20 amino acids. V was pared by 1 base and J by 0 bases, with 21 bases between. Germline values: CDR1 SGHNT, CDR2 YENEEA. The CDR3 nucleotides read TGTGCCAGCAGCTTAGTTGGGGCGGGACTGATATTTTCGAACACCGGGGAGCTGTTTTTT. Protein product: CASSLVGAGLIFSNTGELFF.

The rearrangement joins TRBV7-9 to TRBJ1-2; D is undetermined. From germline, CDR1 is SEHNR and CDR2 FQNEAQ (reference sequence). Trimming left V 3 bases short and J 4 bases short, with 6 bases between. The CDR3 spans 12 residues. The CDR3 nucleotides read TGTGCCAGCAGCTTGATCGGCTATGGCTACACCTTC. It is translated as CASSLIGYGYTF.

There are a few counts of this clone. The chain recombines TRBV11-1 with TRBJ2-7, with 7 bases aligning to TRBD2. Trimming removed 5 bases from V and 0 bases from J; junction bases left unmatched: 4. This CDR3 spans 14 amino acids. Germline loops: CDR1 SGHAT, CDR2 FQDESV (reference sequence). The CDR3: CASSSGTYSYEQYF. The CDR3 coding sequence is TGTGCCAGCAGCAGCGGGACTTACTCCTACGAGCAGTACTTC.

This clone appeared a few times. This chain uses TRBV4-2 with TRBJ1-1; 9 positions agree with TRBD1. With V trimmed by 5 bases and J by 6 bases, 13 bases remained unmatched. The CDR3 runs to 16 residues. The germline CDR1 and CDR2 sequences are LGHNA and YNFKEQ. The CDR3 coding sequence is TGTGCCAGCAGCGAAGGACAGGGGAGGTTTCGGGCTGAAGCTTTCTTT. Its protein is CASSEGQGRFRAEAFF.

This clone has more than one count but fewer than ten. The rearrangement uses TRBV27 and TRBJ2-7, with 7 positions matching TRBD1. CDR1 is MNHEY and CDR2 is SMNVEV in the germline V gene (reference sequence). Germline trimming cut 2 bases from V and 4 bases from J; bases unmatched to any gene: 2. This CDR3 has 13 amino acids. CDR3 residues: CASSLNRGYEQYF. CDR3 nucleotides: TGTGCCAGCAGTTTAAACAGGGGTTACGAGCAGTACTTC.

This clone has only a few counts. The chain carries TRBV4-3 and TRBJ2-1, with D possibly being TRBD2 (6 bases). Germline V CDR1 and CDR2: LGHNA, YSLEER. The CDR3 runs to 17 residues. Trimming shortened V by 0 bases and J by 0 bases, and 12 bases separated the two germline ends. The CDR3 DNA sequence: TGCGCCAGCAGCCAAGACGGCGGAGGGAGCTCCTACAATGAGCAGTTCTTC. This codes for CASSQDGGGSSYNEQFF.

The rearrangement links TRBV28 to TRBJ2-7; D is possibly TRBD1 (7 bases). The V gene lost 4 bases and the J gene lost 5 bases, with 12 bases spanning the gap. The CDR3 runs to 13 residues. CDR1 and CDR2 from the germline V gene are MDHEN and SYDVKM. CDR3 DNA: TGTGCCAGCAGTTCAGGGGGGAGACACGAGCAGTACTTC. Translating it yields CASSSGGRHEQYF.

The chain is built from TRBV4-3 and TRBJ1-2, with TRBD1 as a possible D gene (5 bases). There are 15 residues in the CDR3. Trimming removed 4 bases from V and 4 bases from J, with 16 bases in between. Germline CDR1 is LGHNA and CDR2 is YSLEER. The CDR3 sequence is CASSPTTALPYGYTF. CDR3 nucleotide sequence: TGCGCCAGCAGCCCGACGACAGCTTTGCCCTATGGCTACACCTTC.

The J gene is TRBJ1-2, the V gene TRBV10-3; 8 bases line up with TRBD1. CDR3 size: 14 residues. J was trimmed by 4 bases and V by 6 bases; bases with no gene match: 7. Germline V gene sequence: CDR1 ENHRY, CDR2 SYGVKD. The CDR3 DNA reads TGTGCCATCAGCGGACAGGGCAATACCTATGGCTACACCTTC. Protein product: CAISGQGNTYGYTF.

V gene TRBV9 combines with J gene TRBJ2-5; 9 bases map to TRBD2. Germline trimming cut 0 bases from V and 4 bases from J; bases unmatched to any gene: 1. The germline V gene encodes CDR1 SGDLS and CDR2 YYNGEE. CDR3 length equals 14 residues. CDR3 DNA sequence: TGTGCCAGCAGCGTAGGCGGGGGGGGAGAGACCCAGTACTTC. It encodes CASSVGGGGETQYF.

This chain joins TRBV4-2 and TRBJ1-2, with 9 bases lining up with TRBD1. The CDR3 loop spans 13 amino acids. V shed 4 bases and J 8 bases; nucleotides not matched to a gene: 5. Germline values: CDR1 LGHNA, CDR2 YNFKEQ. CDR3 bases: TGTGCCAGCAGCCCCCGGGACAGGGAAGGCTACACCTTC. Its translation is CASSPRDREGYTF.